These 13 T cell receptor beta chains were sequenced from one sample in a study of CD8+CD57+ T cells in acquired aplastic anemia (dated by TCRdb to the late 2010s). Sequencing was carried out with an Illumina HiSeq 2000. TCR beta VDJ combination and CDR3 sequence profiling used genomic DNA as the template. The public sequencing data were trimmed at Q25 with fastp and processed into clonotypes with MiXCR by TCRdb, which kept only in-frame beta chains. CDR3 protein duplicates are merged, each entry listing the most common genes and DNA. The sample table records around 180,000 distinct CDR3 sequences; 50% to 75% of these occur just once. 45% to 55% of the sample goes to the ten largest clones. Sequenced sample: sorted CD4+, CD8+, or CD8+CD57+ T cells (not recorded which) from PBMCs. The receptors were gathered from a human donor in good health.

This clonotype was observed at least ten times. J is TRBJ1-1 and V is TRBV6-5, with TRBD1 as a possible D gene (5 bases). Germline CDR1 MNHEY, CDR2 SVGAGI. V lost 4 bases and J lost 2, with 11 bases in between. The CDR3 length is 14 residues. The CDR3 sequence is CASSWDGVNTEAFF. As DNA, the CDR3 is TGTGCCAGCAGTTGGGACGGAGTTAACACTGAAGCTTTCTTT.

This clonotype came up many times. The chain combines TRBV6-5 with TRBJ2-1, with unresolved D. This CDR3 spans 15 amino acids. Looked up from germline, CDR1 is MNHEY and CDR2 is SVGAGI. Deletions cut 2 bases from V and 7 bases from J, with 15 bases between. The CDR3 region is CASSYQFLDTNEQFF. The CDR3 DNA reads TGTGCCAGCAGTTACCAATTCTTAGACACTAATGAGCAGTTCTTC.

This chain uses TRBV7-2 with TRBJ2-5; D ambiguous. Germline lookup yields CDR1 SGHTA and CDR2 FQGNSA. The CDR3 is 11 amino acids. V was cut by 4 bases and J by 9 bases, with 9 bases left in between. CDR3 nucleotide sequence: TGTGCCAGCAGCTCACAAGTAGCCCAGTACTTC. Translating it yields CASSSQVAQYF.

The DNA of the CDR3 is TGCGCCAGCAGTGAGGGGGGGTACTATGGCTACACCTTC. Translated, it gives CASSEGGYYGYTF. The J gene is TRBJ1-2, the V gene TRBV10-2, with a possible D match to TRBD1 (5 bases). Trimming stripped 2 bases from V and 3 bases from J, with 7 bases between. CDR3 length: 13 amino acids. The V gene's germline CDR1 is WSHSY and CDR2 SAAADI.

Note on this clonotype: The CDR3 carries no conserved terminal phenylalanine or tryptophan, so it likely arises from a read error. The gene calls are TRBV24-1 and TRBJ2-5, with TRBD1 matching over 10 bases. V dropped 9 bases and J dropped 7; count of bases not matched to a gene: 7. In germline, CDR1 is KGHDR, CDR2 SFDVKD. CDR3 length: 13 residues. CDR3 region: CATEGQGFGTQYS. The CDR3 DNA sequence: TGTGCCACCGAGGGACAGGGGTTCGGGACCCAGTACTCC.

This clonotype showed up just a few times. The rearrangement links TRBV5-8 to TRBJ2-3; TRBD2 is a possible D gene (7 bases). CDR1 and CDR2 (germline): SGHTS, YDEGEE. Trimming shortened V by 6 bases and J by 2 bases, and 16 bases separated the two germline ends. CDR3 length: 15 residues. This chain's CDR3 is CASKSHGGPTDTQYF. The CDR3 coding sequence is TGTGCCAGCAAGAGTCACGGGGGGCCCACAGATACGCAGTATTTT.

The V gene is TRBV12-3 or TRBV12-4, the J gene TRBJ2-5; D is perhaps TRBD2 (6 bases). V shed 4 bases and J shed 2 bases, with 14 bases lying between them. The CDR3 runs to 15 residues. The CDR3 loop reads CASSYGGAEQETQYF. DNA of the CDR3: TGTGCCAGCAGTTATGGCGGGGCGGAACAAGAGACCCAGTACTTC.

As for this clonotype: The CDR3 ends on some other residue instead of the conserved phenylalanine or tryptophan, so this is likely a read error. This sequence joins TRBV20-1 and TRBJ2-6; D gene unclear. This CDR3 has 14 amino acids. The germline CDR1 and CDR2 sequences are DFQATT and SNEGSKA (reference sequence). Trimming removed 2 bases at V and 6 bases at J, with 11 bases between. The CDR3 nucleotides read TGCAGTGCTAGATTACCAAACGAGGCCAACGTCCTGACTTTG. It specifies CSARLPNEANVLTL.

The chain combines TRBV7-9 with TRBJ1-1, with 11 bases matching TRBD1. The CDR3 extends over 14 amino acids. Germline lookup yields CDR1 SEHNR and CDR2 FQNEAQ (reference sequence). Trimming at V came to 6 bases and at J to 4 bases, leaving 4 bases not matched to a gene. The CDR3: CASSRGTGGTEAFF. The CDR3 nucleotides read TGTGCCAGCAGTCGTGGGACAGGGGGCACTGAAGCTTTCTTT.

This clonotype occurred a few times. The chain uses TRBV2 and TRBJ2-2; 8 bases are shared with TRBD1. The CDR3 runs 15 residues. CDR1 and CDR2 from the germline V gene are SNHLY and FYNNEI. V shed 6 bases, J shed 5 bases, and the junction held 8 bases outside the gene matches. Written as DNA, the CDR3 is TGTGCCAGCAGGCGCACAGGGGGGTCAACCGGGGAGCTGTTTTTT. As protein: CASRRTGGSTGELFF.

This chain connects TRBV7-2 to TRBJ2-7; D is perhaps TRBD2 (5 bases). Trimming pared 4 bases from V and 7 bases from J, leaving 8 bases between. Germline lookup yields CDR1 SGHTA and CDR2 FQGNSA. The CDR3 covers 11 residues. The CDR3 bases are TGTGCCAGCAGCTCTACTAGGGAGCAGTACTTC. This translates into CASSSTREQYF.

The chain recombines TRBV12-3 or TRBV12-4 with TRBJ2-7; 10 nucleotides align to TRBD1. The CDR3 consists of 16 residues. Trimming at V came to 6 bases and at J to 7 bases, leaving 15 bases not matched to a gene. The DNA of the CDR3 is TGTGCCAGCAGGCCGAACCCGGGACAGGGGCGCGAGGAGCAGTACTTC. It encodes CASRPNPGQGREEQYF.

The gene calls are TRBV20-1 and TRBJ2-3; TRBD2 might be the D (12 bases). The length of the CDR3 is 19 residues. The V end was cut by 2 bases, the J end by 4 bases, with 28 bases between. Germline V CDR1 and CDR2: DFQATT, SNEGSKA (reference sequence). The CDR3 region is CSARSLGQGASGGADTQYF. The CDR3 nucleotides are TGCAGTGCTAGAAGTTTAGGACAGGGGGCTAGCGGGGGGGCAGATACGCAGTATTTT.